This T cell receptor (beta chain) was recorded in a study of breast tumors, draining lymph nodes, adjacent tissues. Overall study results and limits: Tumor repertoires ranked between lymph nodes and nontumor tissue in diversity, with V and J gene preferences. Data fit most tumor T cells coming from lymph node, expanding in tumor.

Axillary draining lymph nodes of breast cancer patients supplied the node samples. Each CDR3 protein is one row after TCRdb ran MiXCR on the multiplex PCR reads. Seen here are roughly 110,000 distinct CDR3 sequences, around 30% observed once, and the top ten hold approximately 5.3%. This clonotype was detected ten times or more. What it binds is unknown. The material sequenced was axillary lymph node tissue. The origin of this receptor is a female donor with breast cancer. Some clones in this sample may be carry-over from other donors' samples.

DNA for the CDR3: TGTGCCAGCAGTTTATCGGCGTCCACAGATACGCAGTATTTT. Its translation: CASSLSASTDTQYF. The genes are TRBV28 and TRBJ2-3, with no clear D. V was clipped by 1 base and J by 2 bases, with 7 bases between them. This CDR3 spans 14 amino acids. Germline CDR1 is MDHEN and CDR2 is SYDVKM.